This T cell receptor (beta chain) was obtained from a study of blood T cells in healthy people across ages. Germline assignment: CDR1 SQVTM and CDR2 ANQGSEA. Trimming removed 2 bases at V and 6 bases at J, with 11 bases between. The CDR3 consists of 13 residues. Peripheral blood was drawn, 7.5 to 10 milliliters per donor. Then a second PCR, running roughly 7 to 12 cycles, was carried out with a sample-barcoded 5' primer and a J-beta primer mix. Template switching added a 12-random-nucleotide identifier to every cDNA molecule. MiXCR, run by TCRdb on the 5' RACE reads, gives a single entry per CDR3 protein. The sample includes around 1,500,000 distinct CDR3 sequences, about 40% seen only once; the top ten take 6.5% to 10%.

The material sequenced was blood. The clonotype was recovered from a woman between 18 and 30 years old in good health. The rearrangement uses TRBV29-1 and TRBJ2-1, with D tentatively TRBD1 (5 bases). CDR3 DNA: TGCAGCGTTGAAAGGGGCCAGATCAATGAGCAGTTCTTC. Residues: CSVERGQINEQFF.